This T cell receptor beta chain was sequenced for a study of T cells in Graves' hyperthyroidism and ophthalmopathy. Study-level information: Before treatment of any kind, peripheral blood was taken at initial diagnosis. General observations from the study: Blood shared most expanded thyroid clonotypes above 0.001.

This clonotype showed up many times. Its specificity is not known. Ophthalmopathy in the patients scored at least 3 on Clinical Activity Score and at least 4 on NOSPECS grade, lasting under 3 months. 9 to 10 ml fresh peripheral blood yielded the PBMCs. Template material for amplifying TCR beta CDR3 regions consisted of RNA transcripts. With the HTBI primer set, the TCR CDR3 went through a first round of RT-PCR. Each CDR3 protein is one row after TCRdb ran MiXCR on the multiplex PCR reads. The data show about 500,000 distinct CDR3 sequences, 15% to 20% seen once. The sample comprised blood. This TCR was recovered from a woman younger than 45 with Graves' ophthalmopathy.

The CDR3 loop reads CASSSPTKASDEQYF. For the CDR3, the DNA is TGTGCCAGCAGTTCCCCTACTAAGGCTAGCGACGAGCAGTACTTC. The chain carries TRBV28 and TRBJ2-7, with D possibly being TRBD2 (6 bases). Trimming cost V 4 bases and J 5 bases, with 18 bases left between them. Germline V gives CDR1 MDHEN, CDR2 SYDVKM. The CDR3 covers 15 residues.